Given below is one T cell receptor (beta chain) in context. Per germline, CDR1 MDHEN and CDR2 SYDVKM. V was cut by 8 bases and J by 7 bases, with 14 bases left in between. The CDR3 loop spans 12 amino acids. The source of the sample is a study of cytomegalovirus exposure and HLA in healthy donors. Study details: Genotyping of more than 300 donors showed that around 81% belonged to the Caucasian-associated ancestry cluster.

Use of 60 Vbeta and 13 Jbeta primers characterized the PCR. Assay: immunoSEQ multiplex PCR; the TCRdb copy retains only in-frame clones and omits some. The table lists around 250,000 clones, 81% of them singletons. Sampled while nominally healthy, donors likely had unrecorded immune exposures. Sequencing used PBMCs. The clonotype originates from a woman in her sixties in good health and CMV-seropositive. V is TRBV28 and J is TRBJ1-2; D perhaps matches TRBD1 (5 bases). CDR3 sequence: CASRGTFLGYTF. CDR3 DNA sequence: TGTGCCAGCCGCGGGACCTTCCTTGGCTACACCTTC.